The 18 T cell receptor beta chains below come from one sample, sequenced in a study of blood T cell repertoires in COVID-19. Profiled with immunoSEQ multiplex PCR; TCRdb holds only in-frame clones, not every one. The sample shows roughly 49,000 clones, 75% to 85% of them seen only once. Sequencing was done on a sample of peripheral blood. These receptors all stem from a man aged 40-50 years with acute or convalescent COVID-19.

This clone was seen only once. CDR3 bases: TGTGCCAGTACCCATTTAGACGGGGGGGCTTATAGCAATCAGCCCCAGCATTTT. It yields the protein CASTHLDGGAYSNQPQHF. The V and J genes are TRBV19 and TRBJ1-5; possible D gene TRBD1, 6 bases. Per germline, CDR1 LNHDA and CDR2 SQIVND (reference sequence). The V end lost 7 bases, the J end lost 0 bases, and 22 bases lay between the germline ends. The CDR3 is 18 amino acids.

This clone has only a few counts. The chain is built from TRBV2 and TRBJ2-3, with 9 bases identical to TRBD2. CDR1 SNHLY and CDR2 FYNNEI come from the germline V gene. The CDR3 consists of 14 residues. V was pared by 7 bases and J by 6 bases, with 8 bases of the junction left unmatched. For the CDR3, the DNA is TGTGCCAGCAAAATTGGCGGGGGGGCGGATACGCAGTATTTT. Protein product: CASKIGGGADTQYF. The full variable domain, in which reference TRBV2 and TRBJ2-3 provide the parts outside the CDR3, is EPEVTQTPSHQVTQMGQEVILRCVPISNHLYFYWYRQILGQKVEFLVSFYNNEISEKSEIFDDQFSVERPDGSNFTLKIRSTKLEDSAMYFCASKIGGGADTQYFGPGTRLTVL.

The rearrangement links TRBV10-3 to TRBJ2-2; 8 bases are a match to TRBD1. The CDR3 runs 15 residues. Germline V CDR1 and CDR2: ENHRY, SYGVKD. J lost 4 bases, V lost 6 bases, and 7 bases had no gene match. CDR3 sequence: CAIRGWTGITGELFF. The CDR3 DNA follows: TGTGCCATCAGGGGGTGGACAGGGATCACCGGGGAGCTGTTTTTT.

The CDR3 region has the DNA TGCAGTGCTAGTTTGGGGCAGGGGTTTGGCTATGGCTACACCTTC. Translating it yields CSASLGQGFGYGYTF. The J gene is TRBJ1-2, the V gene TRBV20-1, with D possibly matching TRBD1 (6 bases). Germline-derived CDR1 and CDR2 are DFQATT and SNEGSKA (reference sequence). The CDR3 has 15 residues. With 3 bases removed from V and 4 bases from J, the gap between germline ends came to 18 bases.

The J gene is TRBJ1-3, the V gene TRBV12-3 or TRBV12-4; D might be TRBD1 (5 bases). With 4 bases removed from V and 2 bases from J, the gap between germline ends came to 6 bases. The CDR3 is made up of 13 amino acids. The CDR3 sequence is CASSYRTGNTIYF. The CDR3 region has the DNA TGTGCCAGCAGTTACAGGACTGGAAACACCATATATTTT.

This chain joins TRBV2 and TRBJ1-5; no definite D call. Germline loops: CDR1 SNHLY, CDR2 FYNNEI. The CDR3 loop spans 16 amino acids. Trimming stripped 6 bases from V and 0 bases from J, with 15 bases between. The CDR3 DNA is TGTGCCAGCAGCCATTCTAGGGAGGATAGCAATCAGCCCCAGCATTTT. This translates into CASSHSREDSNQPQHF.

The V call is TRBV19, the J call TRBJ1-5; TRBD1 agrees at 7 bases. Germline CDR1 LNHDA, CDR2 SQIVND (reference sequence). Trimming cost V 8 bases and J 11 bases; bases outside gene matches: 18. This CDR3 is 15 amino acids long. CDR3 in amino acids: CASVTSGTAVETQHF. In DNA, the CDR3 is TGTGCCAGTGTGACATCCGGGACAGCCGTCGAAACCCAGCATTTT.

The chain employs TRBV21-1 and TRBJ2-7; TRBD1, the table's D call, was not compared with the DNA. TRBV21-1 is a pseudogene segment. The CDR3 has 15 residues. The CDR3 region is CASSMRTNWGYEQYV. CDR3 nucleotide sequence: TGTGCCAGCAGCATGCGGACAAATTGGGGCTACGAGCAGTACGTC.

The chain couples TRBV9 to TRBJ2-2; unclear D gene. Germline CDR1 SGDLS, CDR2 YYNGEE. The CDR3 totals 14 residues. V dropped 0 bases and J dropped 1 base, with 4 bases sitting between them. CDR3 DNA sequence: TGTGCCAGCAGCGTAGTCGGGAACACCGGGGAGCTGTTTTTT. Protein sequence: CASSVVGNTGELFF.

The chain joins TRBV27 to TRBJ2-2; D might be TRBD1 (6 bases). V was clipped by 2 bases and J by 7 bases, with 8 bases between them. There are 13 residues in the CDR3. Germline CDR1 MNHEY, CDR2 SMNVEV (reference sequence). This CDR3 is CASSLRGIGELFF. In nucleotides, the CDR3 is TGTGCCAGCAGTTTAAGGGGGATCGGGGAGCTGTTTTTT.

This chain links TRBV10-1 with TRBJ2-7, with a tentative D call TRBD2 (5 bases). CDR3 length: 14 amino acids. V was shortened by 3 bases and J by 3 bases, with 12 bases between the two germline ends. Germline V gene sequence: CDR1 WNHNN, CDR2 SYGVQD (reference sequence). The CDR3 here is CASSEGGNNYEQYF. CDR3 in DNA: TGCGCCAGCAGTGAAGGAGGCAACAACTACGAGCAGTACTTC.

The CDR3 loop is CASSYGQDESTIYF. CDR3 nucleotides: TGTGCCAGCAGTTACGGGCAGGATGAGAGCACCATATATTTT. This rearrangement joins TRBV6-6 to TRBJ1-3, with D unresolved. The V gene lost 2 bases and the J gene lost 9 bases, with 14 bases spanning the gap. Germline-derived CDR1 and CDR2 are MNHNY and SVGAGI (reference sequence). The CDR3 runs to 14 residues.

V gene TRBV5-4 combines with J gene TRBJ2-5; D not resolved. The V gene's germline CDR1 is SGHNT and CDR2 YYREEE (reference sequence). The V gene lost 4 bases and the J gene lost 5 bases, with 18 bases spanning the gap. This CDR3 spans 15 amino acids. CDR3 DNA: TGTGCCAGCAGCCAAGACACGAACAATGGGGAGACCCAGTACTTC. The encoded protein is CASSQDTNNGETQYF.

The rearrangement joins TRBV6-1 to TRBJ1-2; D might be TRBD1 (6 bases). Trimming took 3 bases from V and 3 from J, leaving 14 bases between them. The CDR3 contains 15 residues. CDR1 and CDR2 from the germline V gene are MNHNS and SASEGT. The CDR3 DNA is TGTGCCAGCAGTGACATGACAGGAGCATACTATGGCTACACCTTC. Its protein is CASSDMTGAYYGYTF.

As regards this clone: Sequence at one end of the junction differs from germline and may be a read error. V is TRBV18 and J is TRBJ1-1; D is perhaps TRBD1 (5 bases). There are 11 residues in the CDR3. CDR1 is KGHSH, CDR2 LQKENI, per germline. CDR3 in DNA: TGTGCCAGTCACGACAGATTCTCGCCACAATTT. Protein sequence: CASHDRFSPQF.

This clone appeared a few times. The V and J genes are TRBV3-1 (or the pseudogene TRBV3-2) and TRBJ1-1, with 9 bases that match TRBD1. V shed 6 bases, J shed 8 bases, and the junction held 10 bases outside the gene matches. This CDR3 has 14 residues. Germline CDR1 LGHDT, CDR2 YNNKEL (reference sequence). This CDR3 is CASRDGQGRSEAFF. The DNA for the CDR3 is TGTGCCAGCAGGGACGGACAGGGGAGATCGGAAGCTTTCTTT.

V is TRBV14 and J is TRBJ1-2, with D maybe TRBD1 (5 bases). V lost 4 bases and J 7 bases, leaving 16 bases between the germline ends. The CDR3 length is 14 residues. Germline loops: CDR1 SGHDN, CDR2 FVKESK. The CDR3 reads CASSPNRGRSGYTF. CDR3 bases: TGTGCCAGCAGCCCGAATCGGGGGAGGAGTGGCTACACCTTC.

This chain connects TRBV2 to TRBJ1-2, with D possibly matching TRBD1 (6 bases). CDR1 SNHLY and CDR2 FYNNEI come from the germline V gene. The germline V and J ends were trimmed by 4 bases and 4 bases, with 13 bases remaining between them. This CDR3 region has 14 residues. The CDR3 spells CASSVGGHSYGYTF. The DNA for the CDR3 is TGTGCCAGCAGTGTGGGGGGGCACAGCTATGGCTACACCTTC.